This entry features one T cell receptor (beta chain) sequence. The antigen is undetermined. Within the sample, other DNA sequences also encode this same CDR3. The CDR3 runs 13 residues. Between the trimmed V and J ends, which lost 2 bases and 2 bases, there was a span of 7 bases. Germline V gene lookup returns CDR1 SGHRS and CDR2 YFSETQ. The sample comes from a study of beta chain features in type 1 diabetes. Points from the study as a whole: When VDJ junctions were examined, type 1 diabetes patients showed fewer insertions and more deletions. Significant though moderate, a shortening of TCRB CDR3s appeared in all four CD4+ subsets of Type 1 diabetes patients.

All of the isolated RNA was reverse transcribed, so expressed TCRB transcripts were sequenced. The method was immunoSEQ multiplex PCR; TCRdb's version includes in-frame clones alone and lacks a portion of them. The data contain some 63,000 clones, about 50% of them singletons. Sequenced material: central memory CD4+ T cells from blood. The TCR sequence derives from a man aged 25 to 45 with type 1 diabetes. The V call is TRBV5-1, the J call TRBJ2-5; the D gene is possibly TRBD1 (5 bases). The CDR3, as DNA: TGCGCCAGCAGCTTTGCAGGGCAAGAGACCCAGTACTTC. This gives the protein CASSFAGQETQYF. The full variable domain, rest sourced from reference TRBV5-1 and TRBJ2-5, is KAGVTQTPRYLIKTRGQQVTLSCSPISGHRSVSWYQQTPGQGLQFLFEYFSETQRNKGNFPGRFSGRQFSNSRSEMNVSTLELGDSALYLCASSFAGQETQYFGPGTRLLVL.